The sequence of this T cell receptor (beta chain) was determined in a study of T cells expressing NK-cell markers. The CDR3 loop spans 14 amino acids. Germline CDR1 and CDR2: MNHEY and SMNVEV (reference sequence). TCRdb re-called the 5' RACE reads; every CDR3 protein appears as one record, without DNA. Here the sample table reports 500,000 to 600,000 distinct CDR3 sequences. The study's findings and limits: Dominant NKG2C+ clonotypes in roughly six donors made up roughly 1.0-7.5% of CD8+ T cells.

Points on this clonotype: Its specificity is unknown.

The sequencing input was blood T cells: a sorted CD56 or NKG2C T cell subset, CD4+ or CD8+ T cells, or bulk PBMC T cells (not recorded which). The TCR comes from a man aged 18 to 30 in good health. J is TRBJ1-6 and V is TRBV27; TCRdb selects TRBD1, and the lack of DNA leaves this call unchecked. The CDR3: CASSHKIGDSPLHF.